A single sample gave rise to the 4 T cell receptor beta chains below, sequenced in a study of shared clonotypes between healthy human individuals. Only in-frame clones appear in the TCRdb table, and some are missing; sequencing was by immunoSEQ multiplex PCR. The sample has 450,000 or so clones; approximately 77% are singletons. Source material: PBMCs. These receptors originate from a woman between 40 and 55 years old in good health. Some clones in this sample may be carry-over from other donors' samples.

The chain links TRBV7-2 to TRBJ1-6, with unresolved D. In germline, CDR1 is SGHTA, CDR2 FQGNSA. The CDR3 runs 13 residues. Trimming cost V 1 base and J 9 bases, with 7 bases left between them. The CDR3 region is CASSLGAGSPLHF. CDR3 sequence (DNA): TGTGCCAGCAGCTTAGGGGCAGGTTCACCCCTCCACTTT. The entire variable domain, with the rest obtained from reference TRBV7-2 and TRBJ1-6, is as follows: GAGVSQSPSNKVTEKGKDVELRCDPISGHTALYWYRQSLGQGLEFLIYFQGNSAPDKSGLPSDRFSAERTGGSVSTLTIQRTQQEDSAVYLCASSLGAGSPLHFGNGTRLTVT.

The chain has TRBV4-3 and TRBJ2-7, with D hard to call. This CDR3 has 14 residues. The V and J ends lost 0 bases and 3 bases respectively, with 9 bases between them. Germline V gives CDR1 LGHNA, CDR2 YSLEER. The chain's CDR3 is CASSQDRRNYEQYF. The CDR3 nucleotides read TGCGCCAGCAGCCAAGATAGGAGAAACTACGAGCAGTACTTC.

The chain recombines TRBV11-3 with TRBJ2-2, with TRBD1 as a possible D gene (6 bases). Germline V gene lookup returns CDR1 SGHNT and CDR2 YENEEA. V was pared by 1 base and J by 0 bases, with 9 bases between. CDR3 length equals 16 residues. The CDR3 region has the DNA TGTGCCAGCAGCTTAGTTGGGGGCTCGAACACCGGGGAGCTGTTTTTT. Encoded protein: CASSLVGGSNTGELFF.

This chain connects TRBV6-5 to TRBJ2-1; 7 nucleotides line up with TRBD2. V shed 7 bases, J shed 8 bases, and the junction held 11 bases outside the gene matches. The CDR3 covers 14 residues. CDR1 and CDR2 (germline): MNHEY, SVGAGI. Here the CDR3 reads CASMGREQADEQFF. In DNA form, the CDR3 reads TGTGCCAGCATGGGGCGGGAGCAGGCCGATGAGCAGTTCTTC.